These 3 T cell receptor beta chains came from one sample sequenced in a study of blood T cells in healthy people across ages (dated by TCRdb to 2013 to 2016). Preparation of the library involved 5' RACE. A second PCR of about 6 to 11 cycles was run with a J-beta primer mix and a sample-barcoded 5' primer. TCRdb's own reprocessing of the public reads used fastp at Q25 and MiXCR and kept productive beta chains. Entries that share a CDR3 protein sequence are merged under the most common genes and DNA. The sample data list 1.8 million or so distinct CDR3 sequences, and 30% to 40% of these were observed just once. The ten largest clones add up to 20% to 25% of the sample. Sequenced material: blood. Receptors were obtained from a human donor in good health.

This clonotype was detected a few times. The rearrangement links TRBV6-6 to TRBJ2-1; 8 bases match TRBD2. V gave up 7 bases and J gave up 7 bases; unmatched junction bases: 12. The CDR3 runs to 15 residues. Germline-derived CDR1 and CDR2 are MNHNY and SVGAGI (reference sequence). The CDR3 coding sequence is TGTGCCAGCAACCGAATCGGGGGGGGCCTAAATGAGCAGTTCTTC. Translating gives CASNRIGGGLNEQFF.

The V and J genes are TRBV4-2 and TRBJ2-5; D not certain. Looked up from germline, CDR1 is LGHNA and CDR2 is YNFKEQ. V lost 4 bases and J 3 bases, leaving 12 bases between the germline ends. The CDR3 contains 14 residues. CDR3 in amino acids: CASSPKEPEETQYF. In nucleotides, the CDR3 is TGTGCCAGCAGCCCGAAGGAACCCGAAGAGACCCAGTACTTC.

The table lists this clonotype with a few counts. The J gene is TRBJ2-3, the V gene TRBV9; a possible D gene is TRBD1 (5 bases). With 1 base removed from V and 4 bases from J, the gap between germline ends came to 16 bases. There are 16 residues in the CDR3. Germline loops: CDR1 SGDLS, CDR2 YYNGEE. The CDR3 loop is CASSVFQGELADTQYF. The CDR3 nucleotides read TGTGCCAGCAGCGTATTTCAGGGTGAATTAGCAGATACGCAGTATTTT.